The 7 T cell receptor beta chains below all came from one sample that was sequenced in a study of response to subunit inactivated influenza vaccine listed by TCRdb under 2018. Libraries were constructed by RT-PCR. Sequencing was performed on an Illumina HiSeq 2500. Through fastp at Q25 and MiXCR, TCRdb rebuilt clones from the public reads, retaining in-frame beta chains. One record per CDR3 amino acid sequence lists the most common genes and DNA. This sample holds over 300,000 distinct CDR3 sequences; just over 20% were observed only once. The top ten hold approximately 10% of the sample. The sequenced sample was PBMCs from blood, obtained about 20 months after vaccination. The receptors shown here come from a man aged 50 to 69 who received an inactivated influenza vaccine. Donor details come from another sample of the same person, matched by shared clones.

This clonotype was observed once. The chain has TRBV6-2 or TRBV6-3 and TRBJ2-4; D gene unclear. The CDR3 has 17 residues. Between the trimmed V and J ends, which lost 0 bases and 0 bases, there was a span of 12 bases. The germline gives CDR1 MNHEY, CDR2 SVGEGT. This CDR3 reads CASSYSTVGPAKNIQYF. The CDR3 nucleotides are TGTGCCAGCAGTTACTCGACGGTGGGCCCAGCCAAAAACATTCAGTACTTC.

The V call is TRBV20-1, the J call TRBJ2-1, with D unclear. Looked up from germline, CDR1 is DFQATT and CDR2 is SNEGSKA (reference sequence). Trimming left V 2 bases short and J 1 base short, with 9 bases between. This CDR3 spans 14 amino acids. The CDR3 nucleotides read TGCAGTGCTAGATTGGGGATTTCCTACAATGAGCAGTTCTTC. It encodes CSARLGISYNEQFF.

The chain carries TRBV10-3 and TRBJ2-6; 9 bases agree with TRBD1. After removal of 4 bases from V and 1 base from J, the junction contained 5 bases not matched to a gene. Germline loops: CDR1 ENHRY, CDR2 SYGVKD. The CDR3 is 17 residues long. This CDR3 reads CAISGGQGPSGANVLTF. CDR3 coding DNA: TGTGCCATCAGTGGGGGACAGGGACCATCTGGGGCCAACGTCCTGACTTTC.

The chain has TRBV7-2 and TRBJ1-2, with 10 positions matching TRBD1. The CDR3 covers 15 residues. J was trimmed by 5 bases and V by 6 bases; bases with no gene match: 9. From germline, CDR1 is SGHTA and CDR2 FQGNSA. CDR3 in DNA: TGTGCCAGCAGTTATCAGACAGGGGGCCGATATGGCTACACCTTC. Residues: CASSYQTGGRYGYTF.

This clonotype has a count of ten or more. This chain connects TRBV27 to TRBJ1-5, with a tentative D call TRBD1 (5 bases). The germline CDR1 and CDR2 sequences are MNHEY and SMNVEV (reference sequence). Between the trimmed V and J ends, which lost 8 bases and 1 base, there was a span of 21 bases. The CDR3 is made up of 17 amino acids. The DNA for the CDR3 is TGTGCCAGCGCACCCAGAGCGGGGCAGTCGAGCAATCAGCCCCAGCATTTT. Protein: CASAPRAGQSSNQPQHF.

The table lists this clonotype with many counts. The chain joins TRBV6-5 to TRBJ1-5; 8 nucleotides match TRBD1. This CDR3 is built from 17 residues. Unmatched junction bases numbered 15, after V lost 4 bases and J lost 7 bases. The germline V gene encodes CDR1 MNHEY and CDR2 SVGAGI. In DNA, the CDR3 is TGTGCCAGCAGTTTGCCGTCCGGACAGGGAGAAGACCAGCCCCAGCATTTT. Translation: CASSLPSGQGEDQPQHF.

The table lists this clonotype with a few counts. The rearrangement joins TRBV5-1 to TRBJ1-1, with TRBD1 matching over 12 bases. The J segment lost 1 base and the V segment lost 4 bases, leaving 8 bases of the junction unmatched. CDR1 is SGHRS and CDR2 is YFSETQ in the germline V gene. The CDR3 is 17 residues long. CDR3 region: CASSPGTGGARNTEAFF. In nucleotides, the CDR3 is TGCGCCAGCAGCCCTGGGACAGGGGGCGCGAGGAACACTGAAGCTTTCTTT.